This T cell receptor beta chain was recorded in a study of blood T cell repertoires in COVID-19. TCRdb's table, derived via immunoSEQ multiplex PCR, lists solely in-frame clones and lacks some. Of around 290,000 clones detected, around 90% appear once; the ten largest clones hold roughly 1.1%. Between the trimmed V and J ends, which lost 1 base and 3 bases, there was a span of 18 bases. CDR3 length: 17 amino acids. Germline V CDR1 and CDR2: SGHAT, FQNNGV. The gene calls are TRBV11-2 and TRBJ2-5; no firm D call. Sequencing was carried out using PBMCs or T cells enriched from blood (not recorded which). This clonotype was obtained from a woman in her 30s who had recovered from COVID-19. Here the CDR3 DNA reads TGTGCCAGCAGCTTAGTGTTAGACACCCTGACAAAAGAGACCCAGTACTTC. The encoded protein is CASSLVLDTLTKETQYF.